This T cell receptor (beta chain) was observed in a study of blood T cells in healthy people across ages. Turning to the study itself: Roughly one uniquely barcoded beta molecule per two T cells was captured.

A second roughly 7 to 12 cycle PCR used barcoded and J-beta primers. MiXCR, run by TCRdb on the 5' RACE reads, gives a single entry per CDR3 protein. The profile covers hundreds of thousands of distinct CDR3 sequences, with under 55% appearing a single time and about a fifth taken by the ten largest. The sample holds many counts of this clonotype. Germline CDR1 and CDR2: SEHNR and FQNEAQ (reference sequence). This CDR3 has 12 amino acids. The V end was cut by 5 bases, the J end by 3 bases, with 8 bases between. The specimen was blood. The TCR originated in a man in his sixties in good health. This chain connects TRBV7-9 to TRBJ2-7; possibly TRBD1 for D (6 bases). CDR3 nucleotides: TGTGCCAGCAGCGCAGGGGTCTACGAGCAGTACTTC. Translation gives CASSAGVYEQYF.